This T cell receptor (beta chain) is from a study of shared clonotypes between healthy human individuals. The table came from immunoSEQ multiplex PCR; TCRdb's copy has only in-frame clones and leaves some out. This sample yields a few million clones, of which less than 95% are seen a single time; 0.37% belongs to the top ten. The germline V gene has CDR1 ENHRY and CDR2 SYGVKD. This CDR3 has 15 amino acids. The ends were cut back, 0 bases at V and 1 base at J, with 9 bases in the middle. The chain joins TRBV10-3 to TRBJ1-1; D is undetermined. The TCR sequence derives from a man younger than 30 in good health. Some clones in this sample may be carry-over from other donors' samples. The specimen sequenced was naive CD4+ T cells from PBMCs. Noted subset: CD45RA+ positively selected. CDR3 protein: CAISESKGKNTEAFF. The CDR3, as DNA: TGTGCCATCAGTGAGTCGAAGGGCAAGAACACTGAAGCTTTCTTT.